These T cell receptor beta chains were read from a single sample in a study of OX40 agonist ivuxolimab in advanced cancers. The data were produced by immunoSEQ multiplex PCR, yet TCRdb's version contains in-frame clones alone and is incomplete. The sample consists of around 46,000 clones, approximately 90% of them appearing once. This specimen consisted of CD4+ or CD8+ T cells sorted from blood, obtained in a trial of the OX40 agonist ivuxolimab. Source of these receptors: an adult with an advanced solid tumor such as melanoma, head and neck, liver or kidney cancer. CDR3s include the opening cysteine and the closing phenylalanine or tryptophan. A D gene is named only where the DNA matches it firmly. A row's size may be missing; if present it is once, few, many or a size class.

j_call	v_call	clone_size	d_call	cdr3_nt	cdr3_aa
TRBJ2-7	TRBV18	.	.	TGTGCCAGCTCACCGAGCGACGAGCAGTACTTC	CASSPSDEQYF
TRBJ2-5	TRBV6-1	.	.	TGTGCCAGCAGTGAAGCGTCTGGAGGATGGACTCAAGAGACCCAGTACTTC	CASSEASGGWTQETQYF
TRBJ2-3	TRBV7-8	once	.	TGTGCCAGCAGCCTAAGCGGATTCGGAGATACGCAGTATTTT	CASSLSGFGDTQYF
TRBJ2-7	TRBV4-1	.	.	TGCGCCAGCAGCCAAGTTGGGGGGACCTACGAGCAGTACTTC	CASSQVGGTYEQYF
TRBJ2-1	TRBV6-1	.	.	TGTGCCAGCAGTGCAGGGGGGCGCCGTCGGGAGCAGTTCTTC	CASSAGGRRREQFF
TRBJ2-7	TRBV10-1	few	TRBD2	TGCGCCGGCGCTACTAGCGGGAGGGCTCCTCCCTACGAGCAGTACTTC	CAGATSGRAPPYEQYF
TRBJ2-7	TRBV11-2	.	.	TGTGCCAGCAGCTTAGAGGAGCGGGCAACCCTGATTACCTACGAGCAGTACTTC	CASSLEERATLITYEQYF
TRBJ2-2	TRBV27	.	.	TGTGCCAGCCGAGTGAGGGAGAACACCGGGGAGCTGTTTTTT	CASRVRENTGELFF
TRBJ2-7	TRBV5-1	.	TRBD2	TGCGCCAGCAGCTTTAGCGGGGGGGCCTACGAGCAGTACTTC	CASSFSGGAYEQYF
TRBJ2-3	TRBV13	.	.	TGTGCCAGCAGCCCCCCCAGCACAGATACGCAGTATTTT	CASSPPSTDTQYF
TRBJ2-7	TRBV4-2	once	TRBD2	TGTGCCAGCAGCCTTGATGGTAGCGGGGCCTTCTCCTACGAGCAGTACTTC	CASSLDGSGAFSYEQYF
TRBJ2-2	TRBV29-1	.	.	TGCAGCGTGAAGAAGGTGAACACCGGGGAGCTGTTTTTT	CSVKKVNTGELFF
TRBJ2-5	TRBV12-5	.	.	TGTGCTAGTGGTTTGGGTGAGACCCAGTACTTC	CASGLGETQYF
TRBJ2-7	TRBV19	.	.	TGTGCCAGTAGTCCCGGGACAAGGAGCACCTACGAGCAGTACTTC	CASSPGTRSTYEQYF
TRBJ2-1	TRBV7-9	.	.	TGTGCCAGCCAGCTCAGCTACAATGAGCAGTTCTTC	CASQLSYNEQFF
TRBJ2-7	TRBV10-1	.	.	TGCGCCAGCTCCAGTTCTCTGACCTACGAGCAGTACTTC	CASSSSLTYEQYF
TRBJ1-1	TRBV12-5	.	TRBD1	TGTGCTAGTGGTTTAGGACAGGGGGCAAAGGCTGAAGCTTTCTTT	CASGLGQGAKAEAFF
TRBJ2-1	TRBV19	.	TRBD2	TGTGCCAGTAGTTTTTCTAGCGGGAGGGTAAATGAGCAGTTCTTC	CASSFSSGRVNEQFF
TRBJ1-4	TRBV21-1	.	.	TGTGCCAGCAGACTCGTGGCGACAGGGGGCGAAGAAAAACTGTTTTTT	CASRLVATGGEEKLFF
TRBJ1-5	TRBV19	.	.	TGTGCCAGTAGTATGTGGGACACTAGCAATCAGCCCCAGCATTTT	CASSMWDTSNQPQHF
TRBJ2-7	TRBV7-6	.	TRBD1	TGTGCCAGCAGCACAAGCGGGACAGGGGACCCCGGCGAGCAGTACTTC	CASSTSGTGDPGEQYF
TRBJ1-2	TRBV6-5	.	.	TGTGCCAGCAGTACCCGACAGCTAGGGAACTATGGCTACACCTTC	CASSTRQLGNYGYTF
TRBJ2-7	TRBV19	.	TRBD1	TGTGCCAGTAGTGCCGGGACAGGGCCGCTCTACGAGCAGTACTTC	CASSAGTGPLYEQYF
TRBJ2-2	TRBV19	.	.	TGTGCGGCGGACTCAAACACCGGGGAGCTGTTTTTT	CAADSNTGELFF
TRBJ1-6	TRBV27	.	TRBD1	TGTGCCAGCAGTTTTCAACAGGGGGGGGAACCCCTCCACTTT	CASSFQQGGEPLHF
TRBJ2-2	TRBV4-1	once	.	TGCGCCAGCAGCCTCGACAGGAAAAACACCGGGGAGCTGTTTTTT	CASSLDRKNTGELFF
TRBJ1-1	TRBV18	.	TRBD1	TGTGCCAGCTCACCACTCATCGCGACAGGGACGAACACTGAAGCTTTCTTT	CASSPLIATGTNTEAFF
TRBJ2-2	TRBV7-9	.	.	TGTGCCAGCAGCCACTCTAGCGCCGGGGAGCTGTTTTTT	CASSHSSAGELFF
TRBJ2-5	TRBV9	.	TRBD2	TGTGCCAGCAGCTCGAGCCCGAGACTAGCGGGATCGAACCAAGAGACCCAGTACTTC	CASSSSPRLAGSNQETQYF
TRBJ1-2	TRBV28	.	.	TGTGCCAGCAGTCCCGTTTCAGGGAGCGGTGGCTACACCTTC	CASSPVSGSGGYTF
TRBJ2-5	TRBV10-1	.	TRBD1	TGCGCCAGCAGTGAGTCTACGGGACAGGGCCGGGAGACCCAGTACTTC	CASSESTGQGRETQYF
TRBJ2-7	TRBV7-9	.	TRBD2	TGTGCCAGCCGAGGAACGGGGGGGCGGTACGAGCAGTACTTC	CASRGTGGRYEQYF
TRBJ1-3	TRBV21-1	.	.	TGTGCCAGCAGCAAACTGGGACAGGGGGCTTCTGGAAACACCATATATTTT	CASSKLGQGASGNTIYF
TRBJ1-2	TRBV27	.	TRBD1	TGTGCCAGCAGTGAAGGACAGGGGGCAGGGGGCTACACCTTC	CASSEGQGAGGYTF
TRBJ2-7	TRBV7-9	.	.	TGTGCCAGCAGCTTTCCACTCACCTACGAGCAGTACTTC	CASSFPLTYEQYF
TRBJ2-1	TRBV28	.	.	TGTGCCAGCAGTCCCGGGACTCGCGACGATGAGCAGTTCTTC	CASSPGTRDDEQFF
TRBJ2-2	TRBV10-3	few	.	TGTGCCATCAGAGGGGTGAACACCGGGGAGCTGTTTTTT	CAIRGVNTGELFF
TRBJ2-7	TRBV29-1	.	TRBD2	TGCAGCGTGGCCGGGACTAGCGGAACCTACGAGCAGTACTTC	CSVAGTSGTYEQYF
TRBJ1-1	TRBV5-1	once	.	TGCGCCAGCAGCTCCGACACTGAAGCTTTCTTT	CASSSDTEAFF
TRBJ2-5	TRBV30	.	.	TGTGCCTGGAGTGTACCAGGGGGGGTGGAAGAGGGTCTCGAGACCCAGTACTTC	CAWSVPGGVEEGLETQYF
TRBJ2-7	TRBV18	.	TRBD1	TGTGCCAGCTCACCTGCCGGGACAGGGTTCTACGAGCAGTACTTC	CASSPAGTGFYEQYF
TRBJ1-3	TRBV16	once	.	TGTGCCAGCAGCCAATCGATTGGGAGCTCTGGAAACACCATATATTTT	CASSQSIGSSGNTIYF
TRBJ1-4	TRBV15	.	.	TGTGCCACCAGCAGCACTTCAGGGTTTACTAATGAAAAACTGTTTTTT	CATSSTSGFTNEKLFF
TRBJ1-1	TRBV11-2	once	.	TGTGCCAGCAGCTTAAGGGGGGTAGATAGCACTGAAGCTTTCTTT	CASSLRGVDSTEAFF
TRBJ1-5	TRBV5-5	.	.	TGTGCCAGCAGCCTGGACGGTAGCAATCAGCCCCAGCATTTT	CASSLDGSNQPQHF